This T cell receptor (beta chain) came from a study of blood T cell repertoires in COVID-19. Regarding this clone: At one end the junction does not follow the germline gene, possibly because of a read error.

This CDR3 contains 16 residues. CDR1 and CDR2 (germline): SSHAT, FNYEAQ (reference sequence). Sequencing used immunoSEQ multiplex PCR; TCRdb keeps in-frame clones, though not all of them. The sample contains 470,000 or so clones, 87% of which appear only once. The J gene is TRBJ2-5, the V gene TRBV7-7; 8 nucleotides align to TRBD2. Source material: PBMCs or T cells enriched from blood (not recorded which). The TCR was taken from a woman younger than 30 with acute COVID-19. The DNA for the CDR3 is TGTGCTAGCAGCTCTTCCGGGACTAGTTGGGAAGAGACCCAGTACTTC. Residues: CASSSSGTSWEETQYF.